The sequence of this T cell receptor (beta chain) was determined in a study of PD-1 blockade in classical Hodgkin lymphoma. General observations from the study: Healthy donors reportedly exceeded newly diagnosed patients in baseline TCR diversity. Patients with an early start, nivolumab under 1 year after ASCT, were excluded. Baseline diversity resembling that of newly diagnosed patients was seen in complete responders.

The length of the CDR3 is 16 residues. V shed 4 bases, J shed 4 bases, and the junction held 12 bases outside the gene matches. In germline, CDR1 is LNHDA, CDR2 SQIVND (reference sequence). As regards this clone: Its antigen remains unknown.

The protocol was immunoSEQ multiplex PCR, while the TCRdb copy is restricted to in-frame clones and leaves out a portion. The table lists 14,000 to 15,000 clones, about 86% of them singletons. Following autologous stem cell transplantation, relapse occurred in every patient, and exposure to brentuximab vedotin varied. This clonotype was obtained from a human donor with classical Hodgkin lymphoma. The starting material was peripheral blood mononuclear cells (PBMCs), obtained before the second cycle of nivolumab. V is TRBV19 and J is TRBJ1-2; 7 positions match TRBD1. CDR3 protein: CASSTRPGTAIYGYTF. The CDR3 DNA sequence: TGTGCCAGTAGTACTCGTCCCGGGACAGCCATCTATGGCTACACCTTC. Drawing the rest from reference TRBV19 and TRBJ1-2, the complete variable domain is DGGITQSPKYLFRKEGQNVTLSCEQNLNHDAMYWYRQDPGQGLRLIYYSQIVNDFQKGDIAEGYSVSREKKESFPLTVTSAQKNPTAFYLCASSTRPGTAIYGYTFGSGTRLTVV.